These 9 T cell receptor beta chains were sequenced from one sample in a study of T cells in Graves' hyperthyroidism and ophthalmopathy. From RNA transcripts, TCR beta CDR3 regions were amplified. Primed by the HTBI set, a first-round RT-PCR was run on the TCR CDR3. Using its own MiXCR run on the multiplex PCR reads, TCRdb lists one record per CDR3 protein. The sample has about 560,000 distinct CDR3 sequences, approximately 44% seen once. Material: peripheral blood or thyroid tissue (not recorded which). These receptors originate from a woman under 30 with Graves' hyperthyroidism.

The chain joins TRBV10-2 to TRBJ1-2; the match to TRBD1 covers 11 bases. Germline values: CDR1 WSHSY, CDR2 SAAADI. Trimming removed 7 bases from V and 0 bases from J; junction bases left unmatched: 13. This CDR3 is built from 18 residues. CDR3 nucleotides: TGCGCCAGCATCTCCACGTTTAGGACAGGGGGCACTAACTATGGCTACACCTTC. Its translation: CASISTFRTGGTNYGYTF.

This clonotype has just a few counts. The chain uses TRBV10-2 and TRBJ1-1; TRBD1 agrees at 9 bases. After removal of 4 bases from V and 4 bases from J, the junction contained 7 bases not matched to a gene. CDR1 is WSHSY, CDR2 SAAADI, per germline. This CDR3 spans 15 amino acids. The CDR3 nucleotides are TGCGCCAGCAGTGCGGGGACAGGGTGGGGCACTGAAGCTTTCTTT. Translated, it gives CASSAGTGWGTEAFF.

J is TRBJ2-7 and V is TRBV24-1, with 10 bases matching TRBD1. Losses at the gene ends were 12 bases for V and 9 bases for J; bases not matched to a gene: 4. This CDR3 is built from 10 residues. Germline V gives CDR1 KGHDR, CDR2 SFDVKD. The CDR3 spells CAPGQGVQYF. CDR3 bases: TGTGCCCCAGGACAGGGGGTGCAGTACTTC.

V usage is TRBV6-6 and J usage is TRBJ1-2, with a possible D match to TRBD1 (5 bases). The CDR3 spans 13 residues. Trimming took 4 bases from V and 5 from J, leaving 11 bases between them. Germline values: CDR1 MNHNY, CDR2 SVGAGI (reference sequence). In nucleotides, the CDR3 is TGTGCCAGCAGTTCCAACAGGCAGTATGGCTACACCTTC. Its translation is CASSSNRQYGYTF.

The sample holds many counts of this clonotype. The chain has TRBV2 and TRBJ2-7; D ambiguous. The germline V and J ends were trimmed by 9 bases and 1 base, with 16 bases remaining between them. This CDR3 is built from 14 residues. The germline V gene has CDR1 SNHLY and CDR2 FYNNEI. CDR3: CASVAEVLSYEQYF. The CDR3 DNA reads as TGTGCCAGTGTAGCTGAAGTCCTGTCCTACGAGCAGTACTTC.

This clonotype was found once. The V call is TRBV25-1, the J call TRBJ1-5; TRBD1 might be the D (5 bases). Between the trimmed V and J ends, which lost 3 bases and 7 bases, there was a span of 13 bases. CDR3 length: 14 residues. Germline lookup yields CDR1 MGHDK and CDR2 SYGVNS. The CDR3 loop is CASSDTTGDQPQHF. DNA for the CDR3: TGTGCCAGCAGTGATACGACGGGGGACCAGCCCCAGCATTTT.

This clonotype was observed a handful of times. V gene TRBV12-1 combines with J gene TRBJ1-2. TRBV12-1 is noted as a pseudogene. The CDR3 length is 12 residues. The CDR3 DNA is TGTGCCAGCAGCATACCAGTGCATGGCTACACCTTC. This sequence encodes CASSIPVHGYTF.

The chain couples TRBV20-1 to TRBJ1-5; 9 bases are shared with TRBD1. The CDR3 runs to 13 residues. Trimming cost V 6 bases and J 7 bases; bases outside gene matches: 7. Germline assignment: CDR1 DFQATT and CDR2 SNEGSKA (reference sequence). The CDR3 loop reads CSAAGTGTQPQHF. Written as DNA, the CDR3 is TGCAGTGCCGCCGGGACAGGGACCCAGCCCCAGCATTTT.

V gene TRBV20-1 combines with J gene TRBJ1-2; TRBD1 matches at 9 bases. This CDR3 comprises 13 residues. After removal of 0 bases from V and 7 bases from J, the junction contained 3 bases not matched to a gene. Germline assignment: CDR1 DFQATT and CDR2 SNEGSKA (reference sequence). The CDR3: CSAREDRGSGYTF. The CDR3 nucleotides read TGCAGTGCTAGAGAGGACAGGGGTAGTGGCTACACCTTC.